Listed here are 5 T cell receptor beta chains from one sample, sequenced in a study of shared clonotypes between healthy human individuals. The table came from immunoSEQ multiplex PCR; TCRdb's copy has only in-frame clones and leaves some out. Of about 680,000 clones in the sample, approximately 90% were seen once. CD45RO-negative, CCR7-selected cells formed the naive CD8 fraction, which excluded terminally differentiated effector memory CD45RA+ cells. Source material: naive CD8+ T cells sorted from blood. These receptor sequences come from a man aged 25 to 45 in good health.

J is TRBJ2-7 and V is TRBV4-2, with TRBD2 as a possible D gene (6 bases). CDR1 is LGHNA and CDR2 is YNFKEQ in the germline V gene. CDR3 size: 14 residues. V gave up 1 base and J gave up 0 bases, with 7 bases separating them. CDR3 DNA: TGTGCCAGCAGCCAAGTCGGGAGCTCCTACGAGCAGTACTTC. Its translation: CASSQVGSSYEQYF.

The chain combines TRBV5-8 with TRBJ1-3, with D perhaps matching TRBD1 (6 bases). The germline V and J ends were trimmed by 4 bases and 0 bases, with 14 bases remaining between them. This CDR3 has 16 amino acids. The germline V gene has CDR1 SGHTS and CDR2 YDEGEE. The CDR3 DNA sequence: TGTGCCAGCAGCATCAGGGGTCTCCTCTCTGGAAACACCATATATTTT. As protein: CASSIRGLLSGNTIYF. The complete variable domain, with remaining parts taken from reference TRBV5-8 and TRBJ1-3, reads EAGVTQSPTHLIKTRGQQATLRCSPISGHTSVYWYQQALGLGLQFLLWYDEGEERNRGNFPPRFSGRQFPNYSSELNVNALELEDSALYLCASSIRGLLSGNTIYFGEGSWLTVV.

The chain uses TRBV5-6 and TRBJ2-1, with no clear D. Germline V gene lookup returns CDR1 SGHDT and CDR2 YYEEEE. The CDR3 loop spans 12 amino acids. The V end lost 0 bases, the J end lost 10 bases, and 8 bases lay between the germline ends. DNA for the CDR3: TGTGCCAGCAGCTTGGGGGGTTTGGAGCAGTTCTTC. This translates into CASSLGGLEQFF.

The chain has TRBV25-1 and TRBJ2-7, with 9 bases fitting TRBD1. Trimming removed 6 bases from V and 3 bases from J; junction bases left unmatched: 3. The germline CDR1 and CDR2 sequences are MGHDK and SYGVNS. The CDR3 runs to 13 residues. CDR3 nucleotide sequence: TGTGCCAGCAGAGGGACAGGGTACTACGAGCAGTACTTC. Its translation: CASRGTGYYEQYF.

The chain has TRBV27 and TRBJ2-2, with D possibly matching TRBD1 (6 bases). Germline loops: CDR1 MNHEY, CDR2 SMNVEV (reference sequence). V lost 7 bases and J 8 bases, leaving 14 bases between the germline ends. This CDR3 is 13 amino acids long. The CDR3 nucleotides read TGTGCCAGCAAAACAGGGTGGGGAGGGGAGCTGTTTTTT. It encodes CASKTGWGGELFF.